Listed below are T cell receptor beta chains from one sample, sequenced in a study of cytomegalovirus exposure and HLA in healthy donors. TCRdb's copy holds only in-frame clones and misses some; the assay was immunoSEQ multiplex PCR. The sample contains about 130,000 clones, approximately 80% of which appear only once. Sample: PBMCs. Every receptor here comes from a girl aged 2 to 9 in good health and CMV-seronegative. CDR3s include the opening cysteine and the closing phenylalanine or tryptophan. Fields, in order: CDR3 length, V gene, CDR3 protein.

len: 15
v_gene: TRBV28
CDR3aa: CASSSGGLSNYGYTF

len: 16
v_gene: TRBV4-2
CDR3aa: CASSQDPLLSGGEQFF

len: 14
v_gene: TRBV29-1
CDR3aa: CSVVPGQGGNEQFF

len: 14
v_gene: TRBV7-6
CDR3aa: CASSPGQGDTEAFF

len: 15
v_gene: TRBV5-6
CDR3aa: CASSGSGRPGDEQYF

len: 14
v_gene: TRBV7-6
CDR3aa: CASSPTVGTGELFF

len: 15
v_gene: TRBV4-1
CDR3aa: CASSQGANPLNEQFF

len: 14
v_gene: TRBV9
CDR3aa: CASSVGAGNQPQHF

len: 21
v_gene: TRBV4-2
CDR3aa: CASSQGGGASGAEPYTGELFF

len: 14
v_gene: TRBV27
CDR3aa: CASSLRASGYEQYF

len: 13
v_gene: TRBV30
CDR3aa: CAWGPTDKDGYTF

len: 15
v_gene: TRBV5-1
CDR3aa: CASSITGTRTGELFF

len: 15
v_gene: TRBV6-5
CDR3aa: CASSPNLVSTDTQYF

len: 15
v_gene: TRBV6-5
CDR3aa: CASSARTGGNQPQHF

len: 15
v_gene: TRBV14
CDR3aa: CASSQTYRGRYEQYF

len: 14
v_gene: TRBV10-3
CDR3aa: CAISLTGITDTQYF

len: 15
v_gene: TRBV5-5
CDR3aa: CASSLGLSRDYEQYF

len: 17
v_gene: TRBV4-2
CDR3aa: CASSQAWTGEIFYGYTF

len: 14
v_gene: TRBV6-6
CDR3aa: CASSYSGTQIEAFF

len: 15
v_gene: TRBV4-1
CDR3aa: CASSQLAGQTDTQYF